The next 11 T cell receptor beta chains were all read from a single sample in a study of shared clonotypes between healthy human individuals. Measured with immunoSEQ multiplex PCR; TCRdb has only the in-frame clones, and not every one. The sample shows about 750,000 clones, approximately 92% of them seen only once. Naivety among CD8 cells was defined by CD45RO negativity and positive CCR7 selection, thereby excluding terminally differentiated effector memory CD45RA+ cells. The source material was naive CD8+ T cells sorted from blood. The receptors derive from a man younger than 45 in good health.

The chain couples TRBV7-9 to TRBJ2-5; TRBD1 agrees at 9 bases. The CDR3 is 13 residues long. V gave up 3 bases and J gave up 4 bases; unmatched junction bases: 0. Germline V gene lookup returns CDR1 SEHNR and CDR2 FQNEAQ (reference sequence). CDR3 bases: TGTGCCAGCAGCTTGGACAGGGGAGAGACCCAGTACTTC. Encoded protein: CASSLDRGETQYF. The whole variable domain, remainder taken from reference TRBV7-9 and TRBJ2-5, is DTGVSQNPRHKITKRGQNVTFRCDPISEHNRLYWYRQTLGQGPEFLTYFQNEAQLEKSRLLSDRFSAERPKGSFSTLEIQRTEQGDSAMYLCASSLDRGETQYFGPGTRLLVL.

The chain uses TRBV13 and TRBJ1-2; no clear D gene. Germline V gene lookup returns CDR1 PRHDT and CDR2 FYEKMQ (reference sequence). V was pared by 5 bases and J by 4 bases, with 20 bases between. The CDR3 runs to 16 residues. Here the CDR3 reads CASSLRGILPIYGYTF. The CDR3 DNA reads as TGTGCCAGCAGCCTCCGGGGTATCCTACCGATCTATGGCTACACCTTC.

This rearrangement joins TRBV29-1 to TRBJ2-1; D may match TRBD1 or TRBD2 (5 bases each). There are 14 residues in the CDR3. V lost 1 base to trimming and J lost 2 bases, with 9 bases between them. CDR1 SQVTM and CDR2 ANQGSEA come from the germline V gene. CDR3 nucleotides: TGCAGCGTTGAAGGAGAGGGGACCTACAATGAGCAGTTCTTC. The encoded protein is CSVEGEGTYNEQFF.

In nucleotides, the CDR3 is TGCAGCGTTGAAGGTGCGAGCGTAGATACGCAGTATTTT. Its protein is CSVEGASVDTQYF. The rearrangement uses TRBV29-1 and TRBJ2-3; D remains ambiguous. Germline CDR1 reads SQVTM; CDR2 reads ANQGSEA. This CDR3 is 13 amino acids long. V lost 1 base, J lost 5 bases, and 10 bases lay in between.

The chain uses TRBV13 and TRBJ2-2, with TRBD1 as a possible D gene (5 bases). The germline V and J ends were trimmed by 1 base and 1 base, with 7 bases remaining between them. The CDR3 totals 15 residues. Germline CDR1 reads PRHDT; CDR2 reads FYEKMQ (reference sequence). For the CDR3, the DNA is TGTGCCAGCAGCTTAGAAACAGGGAACACCGGGGAGCTGTTTTTT. Its translation is CASSLETGNTGELFF. The full variable domain, in which reference TRBV13 and TRBJ2-2 provide the parts outside the CDR3, is AAGVIQSPRHLIKEKRETATLKCYPIPRHDTVYWYQQGPGQDPQFLISFYEKMQSDKGSIPDRFSAQQFSDYHSELNMSSLELGDSALYFCASSLETGNTGELFFGEGSRLTVL.

This clone occurred once. The chain couples TRBV5-4 to TRBJ1-2; TRBD1 might be the D (6 bases). The CDR3 contains 13 residues. In germline, CDR1 is SGHNT, CDR2 YYREEE (reference sequence). The CDR3 DNA reads as TGTGCTTACGATCGGCTGGGGGCGGTAGGCTACACCTTC. This codes for CAYDRLGAVGYTF.

The CDR3 sequence is CASRRRTKRDNEQFF. CDR3 nucleotides: TGTGCCAGCAGACGACGGACGAAGCGGGACAATGAGCAGTTCTTC. The chain joins TRBV13 to TRBJ2-1; tentative D call: TRBD2 (6 bases). V lost 6 bases, J lost 5 bases, and 17 bases lay in between. The germline gives CDR1 PRHDT, CDR2 FYEKMQ (reference sequence). The CDR3 has 15 amino acids.

The J gene is TRBJ2-2, the V gene TRBV6-1; no definite D call. Germline assignment: CDR1 MNHNS and CDR2 SASEGT. Trimming took off 3 bases at V and 11 bases at J, with 7 bases between the two ends. The length of the CDR3 is 11 residues. CDR3 amino acids: CASSDMTELFF. The CDR3 nucleotides are TGTGCCAGCAGTGATATGACTGAGCTGTTTTTT.

The chain is built from TRBV9 and TRBJ2-2; possible D gene TRBD2, 6 bases. V lost 0 bases, J lost 6 bases, and 9 bases lay in between. The CDR3 is 14 residues long. Germline lookup yields CDR1 SGDLS and CDR2 YYNGEE. The CDR3 sequence is CASSVEWGAGELFF. In nucleotides, the CDR3 is TGTGCCAGCAGCGTAGAGTGGGGGGCCGGGGAGCTGTTTTTT.

CDR3 coding DNA: TGTGCCAGTAGTCAGAACGAACCGGGACTGCTTAGCGTCCTGACTTTC. Translating gives CASSQNEPGLLSVLTF. The chain recombines TRBV19 with TRBJ2-6, with D tentatively TRBD2 (6 bases). The V end lost 5 bases, the J end lost 12 bases, and 23 bases lay between the germline ends. Germline V gene data show CDR1 as LNHDA and CDR2 as SQIVND (reference sequence). The CDR3 has 16 residues.

Details on this clone: This sample also contains other DNA sequences that code for the same CDR3. The J gene is TRBJ2-1, the V gene TRBV7-6, with TRBD2 matching over 9 bases. From germline, CDR1 is SGHVS and CDR2 FNYEAQ. The CDR3 runs 15 residues. The V and J ends lost 5 bases and 0 bases, in that order; junction bases with no gene match: 2. CDR3 amino acids: CASSLSGSSYNEQFF. The CDR3 DNA is TGTGCCAGCAGCCTTAGCGGGAGCTCCTACAATGAGCAGTTCTTC.